A single sample gave rise to the 22 T cell receptor beta chains below, sequenced in a study of T cell responses to AZD1222 COVID-19 vaccine. The protocol was immunoSEQ multiplex PCR, while the TCRdb copy is restricted to in-frame clones and leaves out a portion. This sample has 150,000 or so clones; about nine tenths occur once, and the top ten carry more than 5.5%. Sequenced here: peripheral blood, sampled on day 0 of AZD1222 vaccination. The receptors were gathered from an adult in good health.

This sequence joins TRBV21-1 and TRBJ2-7; the D call TRBD2 from the table was never checked on the DNA. TRBV21-1 is a pseudogene. This CDR3 has 15 residues. This CDR3 is CASSNGVAVSYEQYF. CDR3 DNA: TGTGCCAGCAGCAACGGGGTGGCAGTCTCCTACGAGCAGTACTTC.

CDR3 protein: CASSLAQDHTYEQYF. DNA of the CDR3: TGCGCCAGCAGCTTGGCACAGGATCACACCTACGAGCAGTACTTC. The chain uses TRBV5-1 and TRBJ2-7; possibly TRBD1 for D (5 bases). The CDR3 is 15 residues long. The germline V gene has CDR1 SGHRS and CDR2 YFSETQ. V was trimmed by 0 bases and J by 2 bases, leaving 12 bases between them.

For this clone: Other DNA sequences within the sample encode an identical CDR3. The rearrangement links TRBV19 to TRBJ1-1; TRBD1 agrees at 10 bases. CDR1 is LNHDA and CDR2 is SQIVND in the germline V gene (reference sequence). The CDR3 has 14 residues. Trimming cost V 6 bases and J 4 bases; bases outside gene matches: 5. The CDR3 spells CASRGTGASTEAFF. CDR3 nucleotide sequence: TGTGCCAGTAGAGGGACAGGGGCAAGCACTGAAGCTTTCTTT.

This clone was counted a single time. The chain has TRBV6-5 and TRBJ2-1; no definite D call. The CDR3 has 15 residues. Germline CDR1 MNHEY, CDR2 SVGAGI. V shed 0 bases and J shed 0 bases, with 6 bases lying between them. In DNA, the CDR3 is TGTGCCAGCAGTTACTCGATGGGCTCCTACAATGAGCAGTTCTTC. This sequence encodes CASSYSMGSYNEQFF.

The J gene is TRBJ2-5, the V gene TRBV29-1; D remains unclear. The CDR3 spans 13 residues. V gave up 7 bases and J gave up 4 bases, with 16 bases separating them. The V gene's germline CDR1 is SQVTM and CDR2 ANQGSEA. The CDR3 spells CSAPGRLAETQYF. In DNA form, the CDR3 reads TGCAGCGCCCCCGGGCGCTTAGCAGAGACCCAGTACTTC.

V usage is TRBV4-3 and J usage is TRBJ1-3, with D maybe TRBD1 (6 bases). The germline gives CDR1 LGHNA, CDR2 YSLEER. V was trimmed by 4 bases and J by 4 bases, leaving 14 bases between them. There are 15 residues in the CDR3. CDR3 in DNA: TGCGCCAGCAGCCGGGATCCCGGACAGGGAAACACCATATATTTT. This gives the protein CASSRDPGQGNTIYF.

This rearrangement joins TRBV7-2 to TRBJ2-1, with 9 nucleotides matching TRBD1. This CDR3 spans 15 amino acids. Germline V gives CDR1 SGHTA, CDR2 FQGNSA. V shed 4 bases, J shed 8 bases, and the junction held 9 bases outside the gene matches. In DNA form, the CDR3 reads TGTGCCAGCAGCTCGACAGGGGGGCTGTTTGATGAGCAGTTCTTC. Translated: CASSSTGGLFDEQFF.

This chain links TRBV7-3 with TRBJ2-1; 9 bases agree with TRBD1. There are 18 residues in the CDR3. Germline V gene data show CDR1 as SGHTA and CDR2 as FQGTGA. The J segment lost 1 base and the V segment lost 5 bases, leaving 12 bases of the junction unmatched. As DNA, the CDR3 is TGTGCCAGCAGCACCCCGGGACAGGGAAGGGGATCCTACAATGAGCAGTTCTTC. Its protein is CASSTPGQGRGSYNEQFF.

The V call is TRBV28, the J call TRBJ2-7, with no clear D. CDR1 MDHEN and CDR2 SYDVKM come from the germline V gene. Trimming took 4 bases from V and 0 from J, leaving 7 bases between them. The CDR3 totals 13 residues. CDR3: CASSSTVSYEQYF. The CDR3 DNA reads TGTGCCAGCAGTTCGACCGTCTCCTACGAGCAGTACTTC.

Only a few counts were recorded for this clone. The rearrangement joins TRBV5-8 to TRBJ2-2; 9 bases are shared with TRBD1. Germline CDR1 is SGHTS and CDR2 is YDEGEE. This CDR3 is 16 amino acids long. J gave up 5 bases and V 0 bases, and 5 bases lay outside the gene matches. CDR3 amino acids: CASSLEQGAGTGELFF. The CDR3 nucleotides read TGTGCCAGCAGCTTGGAACAGGGGGCAGGAACCGGGGAGCTGTTTTTT.

This clone was recorded once. This sequence joins TRBV7-9 and TRBJ1-2; no firm D call. The length of the CDR3 is 12 residues. Trimming left V 5 bases short and J 3 bases short, with 7 bases between. From germline, CDR1 is SEHNR and CDR2 FQNEAQ (reference sequence). The CDR3 protein is CASSRRDYGYTF. CDR3 sequence (DNA): TGTGCCAGCAGCCGGCGGGACTATGGCTACACCTTC. The variable domain in full, with the rest retrieved from reference TRBV7-9 and TRBJ1-2, is DTGVSQNPRHKITKRGQNVTFRCDPISEHNRLYWYRQTLGQGPEFLTYFQNEAQLEKSRLLSDRFSAERPKGSFSTLEIQRTEQGDSAMYLCASSRRDYGYTFGSGTRLTVV.

This clone has more than one count but fewer than ten. The chain uses TRBV6-5 and TRBJ2-7; 9 positions agree with TRBD1. In germline, CDR1 is MNHEY, CDR2 SVGAGI. The CDR3 extends over 15 amino acids. After removal of 2 bases from V and 5 bases from J, the junction contained 7 bases not matched to a gene. The CDR3: CASSYAGTGINEQYF. The CDR3 nucleotides are TGTGCCAGCAGTTACGCCGGGACAGGGATTAACGAGCAGTACTTC.

This chain joins TRBV10-3 and TRBJ1-1; possibly TRBD1 for D (5 bases). The germline V gene has CDR1 ENHRY and CDR2 SYGVKD. Trimming stripped 8 bases from V and 1 base from J, with 11 bases between. The CDR3 spans 13 residues. The CDR3 nucleotides read TGTGCCATCTCCAGGGCACAGAACACTGAAGCTTTCTTT. Its protein is CAISRAQNTEAFF.

This chain connects TRBV7-9 to TRBJ2-2; D is perhaps TRBD2 (6 bases). V was cut by 6 bases and J by 6 bases, with 14 bases left in between. Germline CDR1 reads SEHNR; CDR2 reads FQNEAQ (reference sequence). The CDR3 extends over 14 amino acids. CDR3 amino acids: CASSSSANSGELFF. The DNA for the CDR3 is TGTGCCAGCAGTTCTAGCGCCAACTCCGGGGAGCTGTTTTTT.

With respect to this clone: The germline gene is not matched at one end of the junction; a read error may be the cause. The chain combines TRBV7-7 with TRBJ1-3, with 7 bases aligning to TRBD1. This CDR3 spans 13 amino acids. The germline V gene has CDR1 SSHAT and CDR2 FNYEAQ (reference sequence). The CDR3 nucleotides read TGTGCTAGCAGCTCTGGACAGGCCTCCAAAATATATTTT. Its protein is CASSSGQASKIYF.

The genes are TRBV28 and TRBJ2-5; a weak D match, TRBD1 (6 bases). V shed 7 bases and J shed 0 bases, with 12 bases lying between them. Germline CDR1 is MDHEN and CDR2 is SYDVKM. This CDR3 has 14 amino acids. CDR3 protein: CASKGVVHQETQYF. DNA of the CDR3: TGTGCCAGCAAGGGGGTGGTCCACCAAGAGACCCAGTACTTC.

CDR3 coding DNA: TGTGCCAGCAGCTCCGGGACAGGGGGCGCGAACTATGGCTACACCTTC. Its protein is CASSSGTGGANYGYTF. The chain has TRBV21-1 and TRBJ1-2; the table's TRBD1 call for D was not verified on the DNA. TRBV21-1 is classified as a pseudogene. There are 16 residues in the CDR3.

J is TRBJ2-1 and V is TRBV10-3, with TRBD2 identical over 10 bases. This CDR3 comprises 17 residues. J gave up 0 bases and V 6 bases, and 8 bases lay outside the gene matches. The germline CDR1 and CDR2 sequences are ENHRY and SYGVKD. The CDR3 DNA reads as TGTGCCATCAGCGGCACTAGCGGGGCGTCCTCCTACAATGAGCAGTTCTTC. This translates into CAISGTSGASSYNEQFF.

The V and J genes are TRBV27 and TRBJ2-5, with a weak D call TRBD2 (6 bases). The CDR3 has 15 residues. V was cut by 7 bases and J by 4 bases, with 19 bases left in between. Germline V CDR1 and CDR2: MNHEY, SMNVEV (reference sequence). CDR3 in amino acids: CASTQRRARVETQYF. The DNA for the CDR3 is TGTGCCAGCACCCAACGGAGGGCTAGAGTAGAGACCCAGTACTTC.

This chain links TRBV5-1 with TRBJ1-1; TRBD1 might be the D (6 bases). The CDR3 has 15 amino acids. The germline V gene encodes CDR1 SGHRS and CDR2 YFSETQ. With 4 bases removed from V and 5 bases from J, the gap between germline ends came to 18 bases. CDR3 protein: CASSRGPGEGTEAFF. In DNA, the CDR3 is TGCGCCAGCAGCCGGGGGCCAGGGGAGGGGACTGAAGCTTTCTTT.

The chain has TRBV3-1 (or the pseudogene TRBV3-2) and TRBJ1-3; D not certain. V was clipped by 0 bases and J by 0 bases, with 12 bases between them. The CDR3 runs 17 residues. Germline CDR1 LGHDT, CDR2 YNNKEL (reference sequence). The CDR3 DNA is TGTGCCAGCAGCCAAGATCTAATGGGTAGCTCTGGAAACACCATATATTTT. Translated: CASSQDLMGSSGNTIYF.

This clone was recorded only once. The CDR3 DNA is TGTGCCAGTAGTATGATTCCGAAACCCATGAACACTGAAGCTTTCTTT. It translates to CASSMIPKPMNTEAFF. V gene TRBV19 combines with J gene TRBJ1-1; no clear D. The CDR3 loop spans 16 amino acids. Trimming left V 3 bases short and J 0 bases short, with 14 bases between. Germline CDR1 LNHDA, CDR2 SQIVND (reference sequence).